Given below is one T cell receptor (beta chain) in context. Germline CDR1 GTSNPN, CDR2 SVGIG (reference sequence). The CDR3 consists of 16 residues. Between the trimmed V and J ends, which lost 3 bases and 6 bases, there was a span of 24 bases. Researchers processed graft tissue to release intraepithelial and lamina propria lymphocytes. This sample was included in a study of graft-versus-host responses after intestinal transplantation. The repertoire was sequenced with immunoSEQ multiplex PCR; TCRdb's copy has only in-frame clones and lacks some. The sample holds approximately 14,000 clones; roughly two thirds are singletons and the top ten take 9%.

The clonotype was recovered from a human patient who received an intestinal transplant, so some T cells may come from the graft donor. The source was ileum tissue, collected around 94 weeks after intestinal transplantation. The chain has TRBV30 and TRBJ2-7; D might be TRBD1 (6 bases). The DNA for the CDR3 is TGTGCCTGGAGGAAGGCCTCGGGTGGGGGCAGGGGCGAGCAGTACTTC. It encodes CAWRKASGGGRGEQYF.